This T cell receptor (beta chain) was sequenced during a study of T cells after yellow fever vaccination. TCRdb re-analysed the 5' RACE reads in MiXCR, keeping a single row per CDR3 protein. The sample includes about 300,000 distinct CDR3 sequences, roughly 8.7% of them seen just once. In germline, CDR1 is SGHTA, CDR2 FQGNSA. The length of the CDR3 is 15 residues. With V trimmed by 5 bases and J by 0 bases, 4 bases remained unmatched. V usage is TRBV7-2 and J usage is TRBJ1-5; the match to TRBD1 covers 7 bases. The sequences come from CD4+ T cells sorted from PBMCs, collected 5 days after the yellow fever booster vaccination. The sequence derives from a man in his late teens or twenties who received the YFV17D yellow fever vaccine. The CDR3, as DNA: TGTGCCAGCAGCGGGACAGTGCATAGCAATCAGCCCCAGCATTTT. It yields the protein CASSGTVHSNQPQHF.